The 10 T cell receptor beta chains presented below share a single source sample, sequenced in a study of blood T cells in healthy people across ages. Alongside a J-beta primer mix, a sample-barcoded 5' primer served in a second PCR lasting about 7 to 11 cycles. One entry per CDR3 protein, called by TCRdb with MiXCR from the 5' RACE reads. The profile shows around 690,000 distinct CDR3 sequences, around three fifths of them singletons. Sample: blood. These receptors came from a man in his fifties or sixties in good health.

The chain is built from TRBV5-1 and TRBJ2-7; 11 positions agree with TRBD2. The V and J ends lost 1 base and 1 base, in that order; junction bases with no gene match: 4. CDR3 length: 16 amino acids. Germline values: CDR1 SGHRS, CDR2 YFSETQ. The chain's CDR3 is CASSLTGTSGSYEQYF. DNA for the CDR3: TGCGCCAGCAGCTTGACCGGGACTAGCGGTTCCTACGAGCAGTACTTC.

This chain uses TRBV5-1 with TRBJ1-2; D is possibly TRBD1 (5 bases). Germline V gene sequence: CDR1 SGHRS, CDR2 YFSETQ. Trimming shortened V by 4 bases and J by 2 bases, and 12 bases separated the two germline ends. The CDR3 covers 14 residues. The CDR3 reads CASSTGTVNYGYTF. The CDR3, as DNA: TGCGCCAGCAGCACCGGGACGGTGAACTATGGCTACACCTTC.

This chain links TRBV20-1 with TRBJ2-3; TRBD1 might be the D (6 bases). The germline CDR1 and CDR2 sequences are DFQATT and SNEGSKA (reference sequence). CDR3 length: 15 amino acids. With 0 bases removed from V and 5 bases from J, the gap between germline ends came to 15 bases. The CDR3 DNA reads TGCAGTGCTAGAGATCCCCAAACAGGGAGAGATACGCAGTATTTT. Translating gives CSARDPQTGRDTQYF.

This clonotype showed up just a few times. The V gene is TRBV29-1, the J gene TRBJ2-5; maybe TRBD1 (6 bases). This CDR3 comprises 13 residues. Trimming removed 8 bases at V and 5 bases at J, with 18 bases between. Germline lookup yields CDR1 SQVTM and CDR2 ANQGSEA. The CDR3 loop reads CSLLAGGGETQYF. The CDR3 DNA is TGCAGCCTCCTTGCTGGGGGCGGGGAGACCCAGTACTTC. The full variable domain, in which reference TRBV29-1 and TRBJ2-5 provide the parts outside the CDR3, is SAVISQKPSRDICQRGTSLTIQCQVDSQVTMMFWYRQQPGQSLTLIATANQGSEATYESGFVIDKFPISRPNLTFSTLTVSNMSPEDSSIYLCSLLAGGGETQYFGPGTRLLVL.

There are a few counts of this clonotype. The chain links TRBV5-1 to TRBJ2-5, with 7 bases lining up with TRBD2. The V and J ends lost 1 base and 1 base, in that order; junction bases with no gene match: 7. Germline V CDR1 and CDR2: SGHRS, YFSETQ. The CDR3 runs to 16 residues. CDR3: CASSLQASGTQETQYF. The CDR3 coding sequence is TGCGCCAGCAGCTTGCAGGCGAGCGGGACCCAAGAGACCCAGTACTTC.

This clonotype was seen a few times. The chain employs TRBV7-2 and TRBJ2-1; D not resolved. The germline V gene has CDR1 SGHTA and CDR2 FQGNSA. The V end lost 5 bases, the J end lost 0 bases, and 11 bases lay between the germline ends. This CDR3 is built from 15 residues. CDR3 nucleotide sequence: TGTGCCAGCAGCCCCAGGTGGGACTCCTACAATGAGCAGTTCTTC. Translating it yields CASSPRWDSYNEQFF.

The rearrangement links TRBV18 to TRBJ2-7, with a tentative D call TRBD1 (6 bases). Trimming shortened V by 6 bases and J by 0 bases, and 21 bases separated the two germline ends. Germline CDR1 and CDR2: KGHSH and LQKENI. CDR3 length: 17 amino acids. CDR3 region: CASSPTGRGIDSYEQYF. The CDR3 DNA follows: TGTGCCAGCTCGCCAACAGGCAGGGGAATTGACTCCTACGAGCAGTACTTC.

This chain connects TRBV7-8 to TRBJ2-7; the D gene is possibly TRBD1 (6 bases). The CDR3 covers 16 residues. CDR1 SGHVS and CDR2 FQNEAQ come from the germline V gene. V lost 1 base and J 0 bases, leaving 13 bases between the germline ends. The CDR3 nucleotides are TGTGCCAGCAGCTTAGGGGCAGGGGTGAGCTCCTACGAGCAGTACTTC. Amino acids: CASSLGAGVSSYEQYF.

The chain has TRBV5-1 and TRBJ2-5; 9 nucleotides align to TRBD2. Germline CDR1 and CDR2: SGHRS and YFSETQ. CDR3 length equals 17 residues. The V segment lost 4 bases and the J segment 0 bases; nucleotides outside the gene matches: 10. The chain's CDR3 is CASSPRAGGMYQETQYF. Here the CDR3 DNA reads TGCGCCAGCAGCCCCAGAGCGGGGGGCATGTACCAAGAGACCCAGTACTTC.

The gene calls are TRBV25-1 and TRBJ2-3; D not resolved. Trimming pared 1 base from V and 4 bases from J, leaving 9 bases between. CDR1 and CDR2 (germline): MGHDK, SYGVNS. This CDR3 spans 14 amino acids. CDR3 sequence reads: CASSELTHADTQYF. The CDR3 bases are TGTGCCAGCAGTGAATTAACTCACGCAGATACGCAGTATTTT.